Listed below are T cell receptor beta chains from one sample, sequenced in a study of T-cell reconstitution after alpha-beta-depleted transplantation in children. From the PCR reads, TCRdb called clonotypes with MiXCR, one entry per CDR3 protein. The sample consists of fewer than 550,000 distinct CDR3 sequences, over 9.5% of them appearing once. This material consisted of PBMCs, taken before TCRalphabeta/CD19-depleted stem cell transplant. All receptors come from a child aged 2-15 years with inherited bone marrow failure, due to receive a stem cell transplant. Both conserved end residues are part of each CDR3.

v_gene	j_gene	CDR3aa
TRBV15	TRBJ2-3	CATSRDLAGGWVTDTQYF
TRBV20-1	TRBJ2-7	CSARDLGSSAAEQYF
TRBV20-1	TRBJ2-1	CSARGQGAYNEQFF
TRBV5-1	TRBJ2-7	CASSLGRDRSYEQYF
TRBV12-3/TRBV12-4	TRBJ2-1	CASSVPESGRAGYNEQFF
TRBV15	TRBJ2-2	CATSRDSPADTGELFF
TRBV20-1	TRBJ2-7	CSGEFSGIGAYEQYF
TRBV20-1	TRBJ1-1	CSARDRANTEAFF
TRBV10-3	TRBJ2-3	CAIVSGTVGDTQYF
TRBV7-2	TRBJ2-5	CASSPRAHVTQYF
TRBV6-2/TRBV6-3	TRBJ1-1	CASSEQGYEAFF
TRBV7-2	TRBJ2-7	CASSNRDRGFEQYF
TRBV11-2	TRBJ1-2	CASSPSRENYGYTF
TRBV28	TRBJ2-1	CASSFDGSTGGVNEQFF
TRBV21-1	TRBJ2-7	CASPPSGTKYEQYF
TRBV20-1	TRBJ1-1	CSPGRDRGTDTEAFF
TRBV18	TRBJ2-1	CASSPTQRIYNEQFF
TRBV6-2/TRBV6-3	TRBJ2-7	CASRDRGSYYEQYF
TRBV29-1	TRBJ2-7	CSVEDHGGGEPYEQYF
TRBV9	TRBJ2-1	CASSVAGLDYNEQFF
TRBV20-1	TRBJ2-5	CSASLTTGGETQYF
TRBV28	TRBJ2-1	CASYVGHEQFF
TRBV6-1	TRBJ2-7	CASSPLGAAYEQYF
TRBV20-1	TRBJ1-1	CSVKGNTEAFF
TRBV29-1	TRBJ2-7	CSVGQGDYEQYF
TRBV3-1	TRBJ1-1	CASSQEAVNTEAFF
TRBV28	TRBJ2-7	CASSFGDRGGEQYF
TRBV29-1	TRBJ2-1	CSVDVVSYNEQFF
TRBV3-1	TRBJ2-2	CASSQGGRDTGELFF